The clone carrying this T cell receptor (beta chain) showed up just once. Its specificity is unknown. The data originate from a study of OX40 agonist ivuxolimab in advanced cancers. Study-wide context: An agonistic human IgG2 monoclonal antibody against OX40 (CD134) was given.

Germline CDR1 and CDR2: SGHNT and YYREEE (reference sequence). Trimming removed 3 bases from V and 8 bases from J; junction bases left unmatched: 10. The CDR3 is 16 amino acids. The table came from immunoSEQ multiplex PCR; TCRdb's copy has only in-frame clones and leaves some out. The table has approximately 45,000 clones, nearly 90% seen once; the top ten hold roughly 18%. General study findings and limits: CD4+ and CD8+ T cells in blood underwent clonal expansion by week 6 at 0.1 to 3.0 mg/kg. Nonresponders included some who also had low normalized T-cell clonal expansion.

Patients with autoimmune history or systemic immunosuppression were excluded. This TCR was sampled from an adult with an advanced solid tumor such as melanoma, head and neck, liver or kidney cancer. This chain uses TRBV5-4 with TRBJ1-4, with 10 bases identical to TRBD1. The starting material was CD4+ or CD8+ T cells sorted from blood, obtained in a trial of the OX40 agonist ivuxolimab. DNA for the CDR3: TGTGCCAGCAGCTCGGAGCGGGACAGGGGAACGGAAAAACTGTTTTTT. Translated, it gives CASSSERDRGTEKLFF. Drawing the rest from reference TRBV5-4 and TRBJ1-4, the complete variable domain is ETGVTQSPTHLIKTRGQQVTLRCSSQSGHNTVSWYQQALGQGPQFIFQYYREEENGRGNFPPRFSGLQFPNYSSELNVNALELDDSALYLCASSSERDRGTEKLFFGSGTQLSVL.